A selection of T cell receptor beta chains follows, all from one sample in a study of Graves' ophthalmopathy and Graves' hyperthyroidism. TCRdb reprocessed the multiplex PCR reads via MiXCR and lists one record per CDR3 protein. The data show approximately 700,000 distinct CDR3 sequences, roughly 40% seen once. Sample: peripheral blood. The source of these receptors is an adult man with Graves' ophthalmopathy. CDR3s include the opening cysteine and the closing phenylalanine or tryptophan. D genes are given only for firm matches. Some rows have no size entry. The others give once, few or many, or a class for an expanded clone.

>TRBV29-1|.|TRBJ1-2|many
TGCAGCGCTAACGTCCCAGCTCCGAACTATGGCTACACCTTC
CSANVPAPNYGYTF
>TRBV7-9|.|TRBJ1-2|.
TGTGCCAGCAATGTCAATGGCTTCACCTTC
CASNVNGFTF
>TRBV13|.|TRBJ1-3|once
TGTGCCAGCAGCTTAGGTGTAGGGTCTTCTGGAAACACCATATATTTT
CASSLGVGSSGNTIYF
>TRBV19|.|TRBJ2-2|.
TGTGCCAGTAGTTACTTACGGGGGACGGAAGACACCGGGGAGCTGTTTTTT
CASSYLRGTEDTGELFF
>TRBV25-1|TRBD1|TRBJ1-4|few
TGTGCCAGCAGCATGCGACAGGGATCAACTAATGAAAAACTGTTTTTT
CASSMRQGSTNEKLFF
>TRBV29-1|.|TRBJ1-2|once
TGCAGCGTAAGGACGGGGAATGGCTACACCTTC
CSVRTGNGYTF
>TRBV7-3|.|TRBJ2-2|few
TGTGCCAGCAGAAGGAGGGCTGGCGGGGAGCTGTTTTTT
CASRRRAGGELFF
>TRBV7-3|TRBD1|TRBJ1-6|.
TGTGCCAGCAGCAGAGACAGGGGACCCTATAATTCACCCCTCCACTTT
CASSRDRGPYNSPLHF
>TRBV20-1|.|TRBJ1-2|many
TGCAGCGCCACCCGGACAAACTATGGCTACACCTTC
CSATRTNYGYTF
>TRBV12-3/TRBV12-4|TRBD1|TRBJ2-5|.
TGTGCCAGCAGTCCCTCACAGGGGCCCCTGGACTTC
CASSPSQGPLDF
>TRBV9|TRBD1|TRBJ2-7|.
TGTGCCAGCAGCTCTTGGGACAGGGACTACGAGCAGTACTTC
CASSSWDRDYEQYF
>TRBV7-9|TRBD1|TRBJ2-6|many
TGTGCCAGCAGCTTACCAGCCACAGGGGCTGGGGCCAACGTCCTGACTTTC
CASSLPATGAGANVLTF
>TRBV11-2|.|TRBJ2-7|few
TGTGCCAGCAGCCCACCCCGGGACGGGGGCGTAGATTACGAGCAGTACTTC
CASSPPRDGGVDYEQYF
>TRBV25-1|.|TRBJ1-1|few
TGTGCCAGCAGTTCATACGGGACGGCGAACACTGAAGCTTTCTTT
CASSSYGTANTEAFF
>TRBV2|TRBD2|TRBJ2-5|many
TGTGCCAGCCCCGTCGGTGTGCGGGGGAACCAAGAGACCCAGTACTTC
CASPVGVRGNQETQYF
>TRBV11-2|TRBD1|TRBJ2-7|.
TGTGCCAGCAGCGAGACCGGGACAGCGAGCTCCTACGAGCAGTACTTC
CASSETGTASSYEQYF
>TRBV7-6|.|TRBJ1-2|many
TGTGCCAGCAGCCCCCTCCCTACAGGATCTAACTATGGCTACACCTTC
CASSPLPTGSNYGYTF
>TRBV20-1|.|TRBJ2-7|.
TGCAGTGCTGAGGGGACTTATAACTACGAGCAGTACTTC
CSAEGTYNYEQYF
>TRBV7-3|TRBD1|TRBJ2-5|few
TGTGCCAGCAGCACGCAGGGGGCGCCGGGGGAGACCCAGTACTTC
CASSTQGAPGETQYF
>TRBV9|TRBD1|TRBJ2-7|.
TGTGCCAGCAGCGTAGCAGGGGGCAATAGTGCCTACGAGCAGTACTTC
CASSVAGGNSAYEQYF
>TRBV20-1|.|TRBJ2-5|.
TGCAGTGCTAGCCGCTGGGAGATACAAGAGACCCAGTACTTC
CSASRWEIQETQYF
>TRBV29-1|.|TRBJ2-7|.
TGCAGCGTCCACGGGGTACGAGAGCAGTACTTC
CSVHGVREQYF
>TRBV29-1|.|TRBJ1-4|many
TGCAGCGTTGAGGGAGGACTCAGGAATGAAAAACTGTTTTTT
CSVEGGLRNEKLFF
>TRBV10-2|TRBD2|TRBJ2-5|few
TGCGCCAGCAGAGCGACTAGCGGGTCCCGGGAGACCCAGTACTTC
CASRATSGSRETQYF
>TRBV7-2|.|TRBJ2-5|many
TGTGCCAGCAGCTTAAGAGTTCAAGAGACCCAGTACTTC
CASSLRVQETQYF
>TRBV20-1|.|TRBJ2-7|many
TGCAGTGCCCTAAAGGTCCGGGGCTACGAGCAGTACTTC
CSALKVRGYEQYF
>TRBV7-3|.|TRBJ2-2|.
TGTGCCAGCAGCTCCCAAGCCGACTTGTCAGGGGAGCTGTTTTTT
CASSSQADLSGELFF
>TRBV7-2|.|TRBJ1-1|few
TGTGCCAGCAGCCGTACCCAGGGGAGGACTGAAGTTTTCTTT
CASSRTQGRTEVFF
>TRBV10-3|TRBD2|TRBJ2-5|many
TGTGCCATCAGTGGCGGGAGGAGGCACGAGGAGACCCAGTACTTC
CAISGGRRHEETQYF
>TRBV25-1|.|TRBJ1-1|few
TGTGCCAGCAGTTTACCACAGGCAGTGAACACTGAAGCTTTCTTT
CASSLPQAVNTEAFF
>TRBV12-3/TRBV12-4|.|TRBJ2-6|.
TGTGCCAGCACCCTCTTTTACGGGGCGCGTGGGGCCAACGTCCTGACTTTC
CASTLFYGARGANVLTF
>TRBV28|.|TRBJ1-1|.
TGTGCCAGCAGTTTGGGCAGGGGAGCTGAAGCTTTCTTT
CASSLGRGAEAFF
>TRBV25-1|.|TRBJ2-2|.
TGTGCCAGCAGCCAAGCAGGGTCGAGTTTTACCGGGGAGCTGTTTTTT
CASSQAGSSFTGELFF
>TRBV29-1|.|TRBJ2-2|many
TGCAGCGTTGAGGGGGCACCCGGGGAGCTGTTTTTT
CSVEGAPGELFF
>TRBV2|.|TRBJ1-5|many
TGTGCCAGCAGTGCCAAGGGGACTCAGCCCCAGCATTTT
CASSAKGTQPQHF
>TRBV9|TRBD1|TRBJ1-6|many
TGTGCCAGCAGCGTAGGGGACAGGGGGAAGGATTCACCCCTCCACTTT
CASSVGDRGKDSPLHF
>TRBV29-1|.|TRBJ1-2|.
TGCAGCGTTGTCTTGGGGGCCGACTATGGCTACACCTTC
CSVVLGADYGYTF
>TRBV25-1|TRBD1|TRBJ2-7|.
TGTGCCAGCAGTTCCCCGTGGACAGGGCCCCCCATCTTC
CASSSPWTGPPIF
>TRBV24-1|.|TRBJ1-5|many
TGTGCCACCAGTGCCGGGGGCAAGGGCAATCAGCCCCAGCATTTT
CATSAGGKGNQPQHF
>TRBV19|.|TRBJ1-1|many
TGTGCCAGTAGTTTCCTTGTCGGGACCAAGAACACTGAAGCTTTCTTT
CASSFLVGTKNTEAFF
>TRBV29-1|.|TRBJ1-2|.
TGCAGCGTTTGGGGAGATTATGGCTACACCTTC
CSVWGDYGYTF
>TRBV29-1|.|TRBJ2-7|once
.
CSVRFGTGGYTFEQYF
>TRBV11-2|.|TRBJ2-7|.
TGTGCCAGCAACGACCAGGGTAGGTCCTACGAGCAGTACTTC
CASNDQGRSYEQYF
>TRBV20-1|TRBD1|TRBJ1-5|.
TGCAGTGTAGACAGGGGAGCTTATAGCAATCAGCCCCAGCATTTT
CSVDRGAYSNQPQHF
>TRBV7-2|.|TRBJ2-7|many
TGTGCCAGCAGCCCCTCATCGGGGGAGCAGTACTTC
CASSPSSGEQYF
>TRBV11-2|.|TRBJ1-6|.
TGTGCCAGCAGCCCACGACACAATTCACCCCTCCACTTT
CASSPRHNSPLHF
>TRBV20-1|.|TRBJ1-1|few
TGCAGTGCTATGGACGAGTTGTGGACTGAAGCTTTCTTT
CSAMDELWTEAFF
>TRBV7-9|.|TRBJ2-3|.
TGTGCCAGCAGCCTGACTGGTAGCACAGATACGCAGTATTTT
CASSLTGSTDTQYF
>TRBV7-2|.|TRBJ1-4|many
TGTGCCAGCAGCCCCCAGGAGGGGCGCAATGAAAAACTGTTTTTT
CASSPQEGRNEKLFF
>TRBV7-2|TRBD2|TRBJ2-5|.
TGTGCCAGCAGTCTTAGCGGGCCCCAAGAGACCCAGTACTTC
CASSLSGPQETQYF